This TCR beta chain comes out of a study of T cell repertoires in ileal Crohn's disease. Regarding the study as a whole: Every patient over 26.8% clonality showed endoscopic recurrence.

This table comes from immunoSEQ multiplex PCR, and its TCRdb copy is limited to in-frame clones, with some not included. Of tens of thousands of clones in the sample, roughly 91% were seen once. V shed 4 bases and J 6 bases; nucleotides not matched to a gene: 12. CDR1 MNHEY and CDR2 SMNVEV come from the germline V gene (reference sequence). The CDR3 is 16 residues long. Regarding this clone: The antigen remains unidentified.

Time point here: neoterminal ileum biopsy at postoperative endoscopy, about 6 months after surgery. This receptor was identified in an adult with Crohn's disease. Sequencing input: ileal tissue. The chain carries TRBV27 and TRBJ2-1, with 7 positions matching TRBD2. Written as DNA, the CDR3 is TGTGCCAGCAGTTCACCCCCTGCGGGAGCTCCCAATGAGCAGTTCTTC. It yields the protein CASSSPPAGAPNEQFF.